The 29 T cell receptor beta chains presented below share a single source sample, sequenced in a study of human T cells and chemical hapten exposure. Time point indicated: patch test 1, 2 weeks after DPC sensitization. The sample's treatment: therapeutic diphenylcyclopropenone sensitization with weekly scalp DPC. TCRdb re-called the RACE reads with MiXCR, one entry per CDR3 protein. The table records about 360,000 distinct CDR3 sequences, around 7% of them present only once. The source was whole blood, collected in connection with sensitization to the hapten diphenylcyclopropenone (DPC). These receptors came from a woman aged 18 to 35 with alopecia areata. Some clones in this sample may be carry-over from other donors' samples.

V is TRBV6-5 and J is TRBJ1-1; D is uncertain. Trimming cost V 1 base and J 4 bases, with 7 bases left between them. Germline V gene lookup returns CDR1 MNHEY and CDR2 SVGAGI. The CDR3 is made up of 13 amino acids. The CDR3 loop is CASSYFRTTEAFF. The DNA of the CDR3 is TGTGCCAGCAGTTACTTTAGGACCACTGAAGCTTTCTTT.

Of note for this clonotype: The junction departs from germline at one end; a sequencing error may be responsible. The gene calls are TRBV25-1 and TRBJ2-7, with 7 bases matching TRBD1. Germline CDR1 and CDR2: MGHDK and SYGVNS. This CDR3 has 15 residues. The CDR3 protein is CDSSETTGKTYEQYF. CDR3 nucleotide sequence: TGTGACAGCAGTGAAACGACAGGGAAAACCTACGAGCAGTACTTC.

This clonotype was counted a few times. The chain has TRBV12-3 or TRBV12-4 and TRBJ2-2; D is unclear. The CDR3 is 15 amino acids. With 3 bases removed from V and 1 base from J, the gap between germline ends came to 9 bases. The CDR3 here is CASSLAPLNTGELFF. The CDR3 bases are TGTGCCAGCAGTTTGGCTCCCCTGAACACCGGGGAGCTGTTTTTT.

This clonotype came up a few times. V gene TRBV15 combines with J gene TRBJ2-5, with 9 bases lining up with TRBD1. V was clipped by 3 bases and J by 10 bases; unmatched bases: 15. CDR3 size: 16 residues. Germline V gene sequence: CDR1 LNHNV, CDR2 YYDKDF (reference sequence). CDR3 in amino acids: CATSSMTGTGPGNQYF. CDR3 coding DNA: TGTGCCACCAGCAGTATGACCGGGACAGGGCCCGGAAACCAGTACTTC.

This clonotype has a count of ten or more. The chain joins TRBV2 to TRBJ2-7, with D perhaps TRBD1 (7 bases). The V and J ends lost 11 bases and 5 bases respectively, with 16 bases between them. Germline V gene sequence: CDR1 SNHLY, CDR2 FYNNEI. This CDR3 is built from 12 residues. This chain's CDR3 is CAGGTDRNEQYF. The CDR3 DNA is TGTGCCGGAGGGACAGATCGAAACGAGCAGTACTTC. The full variable domain, with the rest looked up from reference TRBV2 and TRBJ2-7, is EPEVTQTPSHQVTQMGQEVILRCVPISNHLYFYWYRQILGQKVEFLVSFYNNEISEKSEIFDDQFSVERPDGSNFTLKIRSTKLEDSAMYFCAGGTDRNEQYFGPGTRLTVT.

The V and J genes are TRBV20-1 and TRBJ2-3; 11 nucleotides line up with TRBD2. The CDR3 is 14 amino acids. Germline CDR1 reads DFQATT; CDR2 reads SNEGSKA (reference sequence). Unmatched junction bases numbered 8, after V lost 0 bases and J lost 12 bases. In nucleotides, the CDR3 is TGCAGTGCTAGAGATATGAATAGCGGGGGGGTACAGTATTTT. Translation gives CSARDMNSGGVQYF.

This clonotype has just a few counts. The V gene is TRBV15, the J gene TRBJ2-7, with a weak D call TRBD1 (6 bases). CDR3 length: 14 amino acids. Trimming removed 1 base at V and 2 bases at J, with 9 bases between. CDR1 is LNHNV, CDR2 YYDKDF, per germline (reference sequence). This CDR3 reads CATSRGTGTYEQYF. The CDR3 bases are TGTGCCACCAGCAGAGGAACAGGGACCTACGAGCAGTACTTC.

The rearrangement links TRBV1 to TRBJ2-7; the table's D gene call, TRBD2, was not cross checked with the DNA. TRBV1 corresponds to a pseudogene. This CDR3 contains 17 residues. Written as DNA, the CDR3 is TGCACCAGCAGCCAAGTTCAGACTAGCGGACGCTCCTACGAGCAGTACTTC. Protein: CTSSQVQTSGRSYEQYF.

In this sample, this clonotype turned up many times. This chain links TRBV28 with TRBJ1-5; the D is unclear. V was pared by 6 bases and J by 7 bases, with 10 bases between. The CDR3 sequence is 12 residues long. The V gene's germline CDR1 is MDHEN and CDR2 SYDVKM. The CDR3 sequence is CASSPAAQPQHF. CDR3 nucleotides: TGTGCCAGCAGCCCCGCGGCCCAGCCCCAGCATTTT. Complete variable domain (other parts from reference TRBV28 and TRBJ1-5): DVKVTQSSRYLVKRTGEKVFLECVQDMDHENMFWYRQDPGLGLRLIYFSYDVKMKEKGDIPEGYSVSREKKERFSLILESASTNQTSMYLCASSPAAQPQHFGDGTRLSIL.

The chain recombines TRBV13 with TRBJ1-6, with 12 bases lining up with TRBD1. Germline CDR1 and CDR2: PRHDT and FYEKMQ (reference sequence). This CDR3 region has 15 residues. The V gene end was trimmed by 3 bases and the J gene end by 7 bases; junction bases not matched to a gene: 1. The chain's CDR3 is CASSLGQGANSPLHF. The CDR3 bases are TGTGCCAGCAGCTTGGGACAGGGGGCGAATTCACCCCTCCACTTT.

This clonotype was detected once. The chain joins TRBV4-2 to TRBJ2-3, with TRBD2 as a possible D gene (5 bases). The CDR3 covers 14 residues. CDR1 and CDR2 from the germline V gene are LGHNA and YNFKEQ. With 0 bases removed from V and 4 bases from J, the gap between germline ends came to 8 bases. CDR3 residues: CASSQELEADTQYF. CDR3 bases: TGTGCCAGCAGCCAAGAACTAGAGGCAGATACGCAGTATTTT.

This clonotype was found a few times. V is TRBV21-1 and J is TRBJ2-3; TRBD1 is the table's D call and was not checked against the DNA. TRBV21-1 has pseudogene status. This CDR3 comprises 15 residues. CDR3 protein: CASSFKGAVTDTQYF. CDR3 sequence (DNA): TGTGCCAGCAGCTTTAAGGGGGCGGTCACAGATACGCAGTATTTT.

This clonotype was detected a few times. The genes are TRBV7-6 and TRBJ1-5; perhaps TRBD1 as D (6 bases). V lost 3 bases and J 4 bases, leaving 16 bases between the germline ends. This CDR3 comprises 16 residues. Germline assignment: CDR1 SGHVS and CDR2 FNYEAQ. CDR3 region: CASSLGASTENQPQHF. The CDR3 coding sequence is TGTGCCAGCAGCTTGGGGGCATCGACAGAGAATCAGCCCCAGCATTTT.

This clonotype was seen many times. This CDR3 is CASSPQRGTQSNTQYF. In nucleotides, the CDR3 is TGTGCCAGCAGTCCACAGAGAGGAACACAATCGAATACGCAGTATTTT. The chain has TRBV7-3 and TRBJ2-3, with D unresolved. The germline V gene has CDR1 SGHTA and CDR2 FQGTGA. Trimming took off 6 bases at V and 7 bases at J, with 23 bases between the two ends. There are 16 residues in the CDR3. Supplemented by reference TRBV7-3 and TRBJ2-3, the full variable domain reads GAGVSQTPSNKVTEKGKYVELRCDPISGHTALYWYRQSLGQGPEFLIYFQGTGAADDSGLPNDRFFAVRPEGSVSTLKIQRTERGDSAVYLCASSPQRGTQSNTQYFGPGTRLTVL.

This clonotype appeared a few times. Written as DNA, the CDR3 is TGCAGCGTTGCTGTTTCCAGGGAGGGGGAGCAGTACTTC. Protein: CSVAVSREGEQYF. The V gene is TRBV29-1, the J gene TRBJ2-7; TRBD2 matches 7 bases. CDR3 length: 13 amino acids. V was clipped by 4 bases and J by 7 bases; unmatched bases: 10. Germline-derived CDR1 and CDR2 are SQVTM and ANQGSEA.

This rearrangement joins TRBV7-9 to TRBJ1-1; D gene unclear. The CDR3 sequence is 13 residues long. The germline CDR1 and CDR2 sequences are SEHNR and FQNEAQ (reference sequence). The germline V and J ends were trimmed by 1 base and 8 bases, with 11 bases remaining between them. The CDR3 sequence is CASSLGSEREAFF. DNA of the CDR3: TGTGCCAGCAGCTTAGGTTCTGAGAGAGAAGCTTTCTTT.

This clonotype was counted ten times or more. The chain is built from TRBV29-1 and TRBJ2-3; TRBD1 matches 11 bases. V was clipped by 6 bases and J by 3 bases; unmatched bases: 11. Germline CDR1 reads SQVTM; CDR2 reads ANQGSEA. The CDR3 extends over 16 amino acids. Here the CDR3 DNA reads TGCAGCGTGTCCGGGACAGGGGGATTGTGGACAGATACGCAGTATTTT. It is translated as CSVSGTGGLWTDTQYF.

The chain carries TRBV4-3 and TRBJ1-1; 7 bases align to TRBD1. V lost 2 bases to trimming and J lost 4 bases; unmatched junction nucleotides: 10. This CDR3 is 16 amino acids long. Germline V gene lookup returns CDR1 LGHNA and CDR2 YSLEER. Here the CDR3 reads CASSQNPDRGLTEAFF. For the CDR3, the DNA is TGCGCCAGCAGCCAAAACCCGGATAGGGGGCTCACTGAAGCTTTCTTT.

J is TRBJ1-6 and V is TRBV7-2, with 7 positions matching TRBD1. The length of the CDR3 is 15 residues. Germline V gene sequence: CDR1 SGHTA, CDR2 FQGNSA. V shed 1 base and J 7 bases; nucleotides not matched to a gene: 4. The CDR3 spells CASSLDRQGNSPLHF. The CDR3 DNA sequence: TGTGCCAGCAGCTTAGATCGACAGGGAAATTCACCCCTCCACTTT.

This clonotype was seen only a few times. The chain has TRBV20-1 and TRBJ1-5; weak D call: TRBD1 (6 bases). There are 14 residues in the CDR3. Germline loops: CDR1 DFQATT, CDR2 SNEGSKA (reference sequence). The V and J ends lost 2 bases and 4 bases respectively, with 12 bases between them. Here the CDR3 reads CSARRGAPNQPQHF. CDR3 coding DNA: TGCAGTGCTAGAAGGGGGGCCCCTAATCAGCCCCAGCATTTT.

The CDR3 protein is CASSPLPNEQFF. The CDR3 DNA reads TGTGCCAGCAGTCCACTACCCAATGAGCAGTTCTTC. The chain has TRBV28 and TRBJ2-1; D is ambiguous. In germline, CDR1 is MDHEN, CDR2 SYDVKM. The CDR3 consists of 12 residues. Trimming took 5 bases from V and 6 from J, leaving 8 bases between them.

This clonotype was seen a few times. The chain couples TRBV6-1 to TRBJ2-5; D may be TRBD2 (6 bases). Germline V lookup: CDR1 MNHNS, CDR2 SASEGT. This CDR3 is built from 15 residues. Trimming removed 1 base at V and 5 bases at J, with 14 bases between. The CDR3, as DNA: TGTGCCAGCAGTGAAGGGGACTTCCAAGTGGAGACCCAGTACTTC. Protein: CASSEGDFQVETQYF.

This clonotype appeared many times. The chain couples TRBV6-5 to TRBJ2-7, with 8 bases that match TRBD1. The CDR3 runs 16 residues. CDR1 is MNHEY and CDR2 is SVGAGI in the germline V gene. The trim removed 2 bases at V and 0 bases at J, leaving 6 bases unmatched. The CDR3 DNA reads TGTGCCAGCAGTTACGGACAGGGCCTTAGCTCCTACGAGCAGTACTTC. Translating gives CASSYGQGLSSYEQYF.

This clonotype was seen many times. The V call is TRBV6-4, the J call TRBJ2-6, with D possibly matching TRBD1 (6 bases). The CDR3 spans 14 residues. CDR1 is MRHNA, CDR2 SNTAGT, per germline. Trimming cost V 7 bases and J 0 bases, with 7 bases left between them. The CDR3 loop reads CASKDSSGANVLTF. The CDR3, as DNA: TGTGCCAGCAAGGACAGCTCTGGGGCCAACGTCCTGACTTTC.

This clonotype occurred many times. The chain carries TRBV29-1 and TRBJ2-7; 9 bases are shared with TRBD2. Trimming removed 6 bases from V and 6 bases from J; junction bases left unmatched: 6. The CDR3 contains 12 residues. Looked up from germline, CDR1 is SQVTM and CDR2 is ANQGSEA. CDR3 amino acids: CSVAGGLPEQYF. Written as DNA, the CDR3 is TGCAGCGTAGCGGGGGGATTACCCGAGCAGTACTTC.

In its sample, this clonotype was seen many times. The rearrangement uses TRBV6-2 or TRBV6-3 and TRBJ2-3; D not certain. The germline V gene encodes CDR1 MNHEY and CDR2 SVGEGT. The CDR3 sequence is 12 residues long. V was clipped by 6 bases and J by 4 bases, with 8 bases between them. The CDR3 nucleotides are TGTGCCAGCAGCCGAACCTCAGATACGCAGTATTTT. Its protein is CASSRTSDTQYF.

The chain is built from TRBV6-5 and TRBJ2-2; either TRBD1 or TRBD2 may fit D (6 bases each). Germline lookup yields CDR1 MNHEY and CDR2 SVGAGI. Trimming pared 2 bases from V and 4 bases from J, leaving 17 bases between. The CDR3 has 17 amino acids. CDR3 region: CASSYLGGARVTGELFF. Written as DNA, the CDR3 is TGTGCCAGCAGTTACCTGGGGGGCGCCCGGGTCACCGGGGAGCTGTTTTTT.

This clonotype has ten or more counts. The chain couples TRBV20-1 to TRBJ1-1, with TRBD1 as a possible D gene (6 bases). Germline loops: CDR1 DFQATT, CDR2 SNEGSKA (reference sequence). The ends were cut back, 2 bases at V and 5 bases at J, with 12 bases in the middle. This CDR3 is 13 amino acids long. CDR3 in DNA: TGCAGTGCTAGACTACAGGGATCGACTGAAGCTTTCTTT. This translates into CSARLQGSTEAFF.

This clonotype was seen a few times. The chain couples TRBV6-5 to TRBJ2-3, with 11 bases lining up with TRBD2. The CDR3 runs 16 residues. Germline lookup yields CDR1 MNHEY and CDR2 SVGAGI. V shed 6 bases and J 2 bases; nucleotides not matched to a gene: 7. CDR3: CASSRRLAGFTDTQYF. CDR3 nucleotide sequence: TGTGCCAGCAGCCGGAGACTAGCGGGGTTCACAGATACGCAGTATTTT.